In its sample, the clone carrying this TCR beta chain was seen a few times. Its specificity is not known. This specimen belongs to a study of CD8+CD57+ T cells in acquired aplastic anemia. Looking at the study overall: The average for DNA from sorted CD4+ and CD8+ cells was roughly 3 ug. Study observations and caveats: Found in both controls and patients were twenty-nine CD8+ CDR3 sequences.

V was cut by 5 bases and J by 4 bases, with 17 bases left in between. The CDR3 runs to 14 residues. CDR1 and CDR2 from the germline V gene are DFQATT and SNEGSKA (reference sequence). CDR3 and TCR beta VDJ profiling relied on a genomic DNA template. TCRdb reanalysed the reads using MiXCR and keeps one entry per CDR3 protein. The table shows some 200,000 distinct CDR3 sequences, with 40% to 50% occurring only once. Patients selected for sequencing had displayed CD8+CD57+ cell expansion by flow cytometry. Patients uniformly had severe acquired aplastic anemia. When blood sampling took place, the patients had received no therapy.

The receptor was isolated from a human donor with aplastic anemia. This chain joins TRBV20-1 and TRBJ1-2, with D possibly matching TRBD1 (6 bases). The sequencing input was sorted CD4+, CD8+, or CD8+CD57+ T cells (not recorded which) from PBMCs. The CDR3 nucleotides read TGCAGTGCTCATGAACAGGGTCAAGGCTATGGCTACACCTTC. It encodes CSAHEQGQGYGYTF.